The next 22 T cell receptor beta chains were all read from a single sample in a study of neurological immune-mediated disorders. In TCRdb, the 5' RACE reads were re-called with MiXCR into one record per CDR3 protein. Of roughly 65,000 distinct CDR3 sequences in the sample, around 5% are singletons; the top ten hold about 6%. The source material was PBMCs. The origin of the receptors is a human donor with multiple sclerosis. The donor label of this sample is uncertain.

Ten or more counts support this clonotype. CDR3 region: CASSTGGTDTQYF. DNA for the CDR3: TGTGCCAGCAGTACCGGAGGCACAGATACGCAGTATTTT. This chain links TRBV6-5 with TRBJ2-3; D is unresolved. Germline loops: CDR1 MNHEY, CDR2 SVGAGI. CDR3 length: 13 residues. The V end was cut by 5 bases, the J end by 1 base, with 7 bases between.

This clonotype was observed at least ten times. The genes are TRBV5-5 and TRBJ2-5; D is undetermined. This CDR3 is built from 14 residues. V lost 3 bases and J 4 bases, leaving 13 bases between the germline ends. CDR1 SGHKS and CDR2 YYEKEE come from the germline V gene (reference sequence). The CDR3 nucleotides read TGTGCCAGCAGCTCGACTCGTGGGGTAGAGACCCAGTACTTC. As protein: CASSSTRGVETQYF. Full variable domain (remainder filled in from reference TRBV5-5 and TRBJ2-5): DAGVTQSPTHLIKTRGQQVTLRCSPISGHKSVSWYQQVLGQGPQFIFQYYEKEERGRGNFPDRFSARQFPNYSSELNVNALLLGDSALYLCASSSTRGVETQYFGPGTRLLVL.

Ten or more counts support this clonotype. V usage is TRBV20-1 and J usage is TRBJ1-1; 10 nucleotides agree with TRBD1. This CDR3 is built from 13 residues. Losses at the gene ends were 6 bases for V and 4 bases for J; bases not matched to a gene: 5. Germline V lookup: CDR1 DFQATT, CDR2 SNEGSKA (reference sequence). In DNA form, the CDR3 reads TGCAGTGCCCCAGGACAGGGGGGCACTGAAGCTTTCTTT. It translates to CSAPGQGGTEAFF.

This clonotype was seen more than once but under ten times. The V gene is TRBV5-1, the J gene TRBJ1-2; TRBD1 might be the D (5 bases). Germline lookup yields CDR1 SGHRS and CDR2 YFSETQ. The CDR3 consists of 13 residues. V lost 3 bases to trimming and J lost 2 bases, with 8 bases between them. This chain's CDR3 is CASSWRGNYGYTF. Here the CDR3 DNA reads TGCGCCAGCAGCTGGCGGGGGAACTATGGCTACACCTTC.

This clonotype has at least ten counts. This chain links TRBV20-1 with TRBJ2-1; tentative D call: TRBD2 (6 bases). CDR1 is DFQATT and CDR2 is SNEGSKA in the germline V gene (reference sequence). The CDR3 is 15 residues long. V was trimmed by 0 bases and J by 7 bases, leaving 16 bases between them. The CDR3, as DNA: TGCAGTGCTAGAGATCCACGGACTACATTAAATGAGCAGTTCTTC. This encodes CSARDPRTTLNEQFF.

This clonotype was detected ten times or more. This rearrangement joins TRBV20-1 to TRBJ1-2; unclear D gene. CDR3 size: 15 residues. V lost 3 bases and J lost 0, with 14 bases in between. Germline CDR1 is DFQATT and CDR2 is SNEGSKA (reference sequence). For the CDR3, the DNA is TGCAGTGCTAGGGTGGGCCTGCGATCTAACTATGGCTACACCTTC. Its protein is CSARVGLRSNYGYTF.

This clonotype was seen repeatedly, ten times or more. This chain uses TRBV7-7 with TRBJ2-7; 16 positions agree with TRBD2. Germline lookup yields CDR1 SSHAT and CDR2 FNYEAQ (reference sequence). This CDR3 spans 15 amino acids. The V segment lost 4 bases and the J segment 5 bases; nucleotides outside the gene matches: 2. As DNA, the CDR3 is TGTGCCAGCAGCTCGGGACTAGCGGGGGGGGACGAGCAGTACTTC. This translates into CASSSGLAGGDEQYF.

This clonotype has only a few counts. The chain combines TRBV7-8 with TRBJ2-3; no definite D call. V lost 1 base, J lost 6 bases, and 11 bases lay in between. The CDR3 runs 14 residues. The V gene's germline CDR1 is SGHVS and CDR2 FQNEAQ. The DNA of the CDR3 is TGTGCCAGCAGCTTAGTCCCCAGCAGGGATACGCAGTATTTT. Translated: CASSLVPSRDTQYF. Supplemented by reference TRBV7-8 and TRBJ2-3, the full variable domain reads GAGVSQSPRYKVAKRGQDVALRCDPISGHVSLFWYQQALGQGPEFLTYFQNEAQLDKSGLPSDRFFAERPEGSVSTLKIQRTQQEDSAVYLCASSLVPSRDTQYFGPGTRLTVL.

In its sample, this clonotype was seen many times. The chain carries TRBV5-1 and TRBJ1-1; D not resolved. The CDR3 spans 13 residues. The germline V and J ends were trimmed by 1 base and 3 bases, with 7 bases remaining between them. Germline-derived CDR1 and CDR2 are SGHRS and YFSETQ. The CDR3 DNA reads TGCGCCAGCAGCTTGTCTCGTGACACTGAAGCTTTCTTT. Translated, it gives CASSLSRDTEAFF.

This clonotype was seen ten or more times. The chain uses TRBV5-1 and TRBJ1-1, with 9 bases that match TRBD1. The germline V gene has CDR1 SGHRS and CDR2 YFSETQ. The CDR3 is made up of 14 amino acids. The V and J ends lost 3 bases and 4 bases, in that order; junction bases with no gene match: 4. The CDR3 coding sequence is TGCGCCAGCAGCTCCGGGACAGGGTTCACTGAAGCTTTCTTT. Protein sequence: CASSSGTGFTEAFF. Full variable domain (rest looked up from reference TRBV5-1 and TRBJ1-1): KAGVTQTPRYLIKTRGQQVTLSCSPISGHRSVSWYQQTPGQGLQFLFEYFSETQRNKGNFPGRFSGRQFSNSRSEMNVSTLELGDSALYLCASSSGTGFTEAFFGQGTRLTVV.

This clonotype came up many times. J is TRBJ2-1 and V is TRBV29-1, with 10 nucleotides matching TRBD1. Losses at the gene ends were 5 bases for V and 6 bases for J; bases not matched to a gene: 7. There are 14 residues in the CDR3. Per the germline V gene, CDR1 is SQVTM and CDR2 is ANQGSEA. CDR3 in DNA: TGCAGCGTTTTCGACAGGGGGCAAAGCAATGAGCAGTTCTTC. This translates into CSVFDRGQSNEQFF.

In this sample, this clonotype turned up many times. V and J are TRBV20-1 and TRBJ2-2; weak D call: TRBD1 (6 bases). The germline V gene has CDR1 DFQATT and CDR2 SNEGSKA (reference sequence). V lost 0 bases, J lost 1 base, and 6 bases lay in between. CDR3 length equals 14 residues. This CDR3 is CSARDRGNTGELFF. For the CDR3, the DNA is TGCAGTGCTAGAGACAGGGGGAACACCGGGGAGCTGTTTTTT.

This clonotype was observed at least ten times. The chain has TRBV5-1 and TRBJ1-2, with a tentative D call TRBD1 (5 bases). Trimming removed 4 bases from V and 3 bases from J, with 13 bases in between. Per germline, CDR1 SGHRS and CDR2 YFSETQ. The CDR3 totals 14 residues. CDR3 in amino acids: CASSSRDEDYGYTF. The CDR3 DNA follows: TGCGCCAGCAGCAGCCGGGACGAGGACTATGGCTACACCTTC.

This clonotype was seen at least ten times. This sequence joins TRBV5-1 and TRBJ2-1; 11 positions agree with TRBD2. Germline V lookup: CDR1 SGHRS, CDR2 YFSETQ. Germline trimming cut 3 bases from V and 1 base from J; bases unmatched to any gene: 3. The CDR3 runs to 16 residues. The CDR3 loop reads CASSSLAGGSYNEQFF. CDR3 nucleotide sequence: TGCGCCAGCAGCTCTTTAGCGGGGGGGTCCTACAATGAGCAGTTCTTC.

This clonotype was counted many times. The chain has TRBV20-1 and TRBJ2-3; the match to TRBD2 covers 7 bases. The V gene's germline CDR1 is DFQATT and CDR2 SNEGSKA (reference sequence). V lost 5 bases to trimming and J lost 6 bases; unmatched junction nucleotides: 2. This CDR3 is built from 11 residues. The CDR3, as DNA: TGCAGTGCTTGGCGGGGGGATACGCAGTATTTT. Translating it yields CSAWRGDTQYF.

This clonotype was recorded at least ten times. The J gene is TRBJ2-7, the V gene TRBV29-1; D unresolved. Per germline, CDR1 SQVTM and CDR2 ANQGSEA. V was pared by 3 bases and J by 5 bases, with 8 bases between. The CDR3 sequence is 11 residues long. The CDR3 protein is CSVELYDEQYF. In DNA, the CDR3 is TGCAGCGTTGAGTTATATGACGAGCAGTACTTC.

This clonotype was counted ten times or more. V and J are TRBV6-2 or TRBV6-3 and TRBJ1-5; TRBD1 matches at 10 bases. CDR3 length equals 16 residues. J lost 4 bases, V lost 4 bases, and 7 bases had no gene match. The germline CDR1 and CDR2 sequences are MNHEY and SVGEGT. DNA of the CDR3: TGTGCCAGCAGTTTGCGTCCGGGACAGGGGAATCAGCCCCAGCATTTT. Protein product: CASSLRPGQGNQPQHF.

This clonotype came up many times. The chain is built from TRBV5-1 and TRBJ2-7; no clear D gene. Germline CDR1 SGHRS, CDR2 YFSETQ. The CDR3 has 14 residues. Trimming cost V 4 bases and J 1 base, with 12 bases left between them. The CDR3 sequence is CASSMVAGSYEQYF. For the CDR3, the DNA is TGCGCCAGCAGCATGGTGGCCGGGTCCTACGAGCAGTACTTC. The full variable domain, its missing parts supplied by reference TRBV5-1 and TRBJ2-7, is KAGVTQTPRYLIKTRGQQVTLSCSPISGHRSVSWYQQTPGQGLQFLFEYFSETQRNKGNFPGRFSGRQFSNSRSEMNVSTLELGDSALYLCASSMVAGSYEQYFGPGTRLTVT.

This clonotype came up many times. This chain uses TRBV7-2 with TRBJ1-6, with D possibly TRBD1 on 5 matching bases. Trimming pared 1 base from V and 7 bases from J, leaving 17 bases between. The germline V gene has CDR1 SGHTA and CDR2 FQGNSA. The CDR3 is made up of 17 amino acids. The DNA of the CDR3 is TGTGCCAGCAGCTTAGTGGCGGGGCTGGGTTGGAATTCACCCCTCCACTTT. The encoded protein is CASSLVAGLGWNSPLHF.

This clonotype was recorded many times. The chain has TRBV3-1 and TRBJ2-7; D possibly corresponds to TRBD1 (6 bases). The germline gives CDR1 LGHDT, CDR2 YNNKEL (reference sequence). Deletions cut 4 bases from V and 6 bases from J, with 19 bases between. CDR3 length: 15 amino acids. CDR3 in DNA: TGTGCCAGCAGCCCCCACAGGGAGTTGGTCCGCGAGCAGTACTTC. This sequence encodes CASSPHRELVREQYF.

This clonotype was counted at least ten times. This rearrangement joins TRBV20-1 to TRBJ2-3; D not certain. The CDR3 length is 13 residues. Germline V CDR1 and CDR2: DFQATT, SNEGSKA (reference sequence). Trimming took 6 bases from V and 3 from J, leaving 13 bases between them. This chain's CDR3 is CSARPFGTDTQYF. The DNA of the CDR3 is TGCAGTGCCCGACCCTTTGGAACAGATACGCAGTATTTT.

The table lists this clonotype with many counts. V and J are TRBV5-1 and TRBJ2-5, with D unclear. Trimming shortened V by 0 bases and J by 3 bases, and 0 bases separated the two germline ends. CDR1 is SGHRS, CDR2 YFSETQ, per germline. The CDR3 loop spans 11 amino acids. CDR3 residues: CASSLEETQYF. The CDR3 DNA follows: TGCGCCAGCAGCTTGGAAGAGACCCAGTACTTC.